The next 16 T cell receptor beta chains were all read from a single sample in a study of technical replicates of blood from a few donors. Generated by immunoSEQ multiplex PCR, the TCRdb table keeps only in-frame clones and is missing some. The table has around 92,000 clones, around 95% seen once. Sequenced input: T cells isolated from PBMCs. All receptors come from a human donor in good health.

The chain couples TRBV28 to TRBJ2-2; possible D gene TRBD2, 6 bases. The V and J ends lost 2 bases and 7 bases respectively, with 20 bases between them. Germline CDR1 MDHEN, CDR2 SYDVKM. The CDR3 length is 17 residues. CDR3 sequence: CASSLVGSAVSIGELFF. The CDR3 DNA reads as TGTGCCAGCAGTTTAGTCGGGAGTGCCGTGTCTATCGGGGAGCTGTTTTTT.

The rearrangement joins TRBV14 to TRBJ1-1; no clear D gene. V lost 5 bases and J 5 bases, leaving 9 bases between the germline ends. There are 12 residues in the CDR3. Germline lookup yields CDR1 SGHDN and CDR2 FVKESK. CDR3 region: CASSSGVTEAFF. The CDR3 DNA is TGTGCCAGCAGCTCCGGGGTAACTGAAGCTTTCTTT. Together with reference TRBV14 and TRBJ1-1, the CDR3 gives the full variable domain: EAGVTQFPSHSVIEKGQTVTLRCDPISGHDNLYWYRRVMGKEIKFLLHFVKESKQDESGMPNNRFLAERTGGTYSTLKVQPAELEDSGVYFCASSSGVTEAFFGQGTRLTVV.

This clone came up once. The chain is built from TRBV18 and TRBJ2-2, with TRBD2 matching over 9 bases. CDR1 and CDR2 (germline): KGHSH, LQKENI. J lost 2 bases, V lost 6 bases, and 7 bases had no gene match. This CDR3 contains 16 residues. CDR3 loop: CASSLSGGFNTGELFF. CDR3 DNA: TGTGCCAGCTCCCTAAGCGGGGGGTTCAACACCGGGGAGCTGTTTTTT.

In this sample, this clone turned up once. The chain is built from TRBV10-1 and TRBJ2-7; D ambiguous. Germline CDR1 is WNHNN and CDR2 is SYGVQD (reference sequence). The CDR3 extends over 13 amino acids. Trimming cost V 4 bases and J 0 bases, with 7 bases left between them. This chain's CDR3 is CASSAQVSYEQYF. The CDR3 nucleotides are TGCGCCAGCAGTGCCCAGGTCTCCTACGAGCAGTACTTC.

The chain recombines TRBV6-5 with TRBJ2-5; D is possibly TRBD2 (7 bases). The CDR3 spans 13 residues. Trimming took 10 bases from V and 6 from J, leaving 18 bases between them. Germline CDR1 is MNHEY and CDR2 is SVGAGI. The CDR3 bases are TGTGCCACTAGGGGGGGCGGGAGTAAGACCCAGTACTTC. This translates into CATRGGGSKTQYF.

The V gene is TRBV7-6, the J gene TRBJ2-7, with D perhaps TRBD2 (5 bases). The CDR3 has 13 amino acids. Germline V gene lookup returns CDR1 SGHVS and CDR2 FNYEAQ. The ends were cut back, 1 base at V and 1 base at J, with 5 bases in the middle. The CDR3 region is CASSLGRSYEQYF. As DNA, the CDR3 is TGTGCCAGCAGCTTAGGGAGGTCCTACGAGCAGTACTTC.

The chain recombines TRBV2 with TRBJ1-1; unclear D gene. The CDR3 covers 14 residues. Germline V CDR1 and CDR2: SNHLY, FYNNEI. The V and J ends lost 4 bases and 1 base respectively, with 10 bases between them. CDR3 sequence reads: CASSGSSSNTEAFF. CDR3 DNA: TGTGCCAGCAGTGGGTCCAGTTCGAACACTGAAGCTTTCTTT.

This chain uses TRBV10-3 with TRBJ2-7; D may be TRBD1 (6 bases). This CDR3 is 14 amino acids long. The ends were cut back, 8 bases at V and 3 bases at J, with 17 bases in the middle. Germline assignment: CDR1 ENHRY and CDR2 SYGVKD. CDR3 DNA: TGTGCCATCTCCCATGGACAGTCCCACTACGAGCAGTACTTC. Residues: CAISHGQSHYEQYF.

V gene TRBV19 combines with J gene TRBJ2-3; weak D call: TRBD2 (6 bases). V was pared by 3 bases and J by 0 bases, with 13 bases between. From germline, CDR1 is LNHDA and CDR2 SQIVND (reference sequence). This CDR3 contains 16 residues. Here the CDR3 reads CASSIAWAGSTDTQYF. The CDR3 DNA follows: TGTGCCAGTAGTATCGCCTGGGCGGGGAGCACAGATACGCAGTATTTT.

CDR3 bases: TGTGCCAGTAGTGACAGGGGAGCCACTGAAGCTTTCTTT. Encoded protein: CASSDRGATEAFF. V usage is TRBV19 and J usage is TRBJ1-1; TRBD1 matches 8 bases. J gave up 4 bases and V 5 bases, and 3 bases lay outside the gene matches. CDR3 size: 13 residues. Germline CDR1 LNHDA, CDR2 SQIVND (reference sequence). Drawing the rest from reference TRBV19 and TRBJ1-1, the complete variable domain is DGGITQSPKYLFRKEGQNVTLSCEQNLNHDAMYWYRQDPGQGLRLIYYSQIVNDFQKGDIAEGYSVSREKKESFPLTVTSAQKNPTAFYLCASSDRGATEAFFGQGTRLTVV.

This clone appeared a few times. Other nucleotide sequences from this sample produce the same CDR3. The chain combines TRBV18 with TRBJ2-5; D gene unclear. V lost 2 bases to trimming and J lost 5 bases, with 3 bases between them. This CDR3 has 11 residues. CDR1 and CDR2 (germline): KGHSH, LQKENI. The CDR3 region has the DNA TGTGCCAGCTCACCAGGCGAGACCCAGTACTTC. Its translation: CASSPGETQYF. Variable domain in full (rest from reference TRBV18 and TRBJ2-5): NAGVMQNPRHLVRRRGQEARLRCSPMKGHSHVYWYRQLPEEGLKFMVYLQKENIIDESGMPKERFSAEFPKEGPSILRIQQVVRGDSAAYFCASSPGETQYFGPGTRLLVL.

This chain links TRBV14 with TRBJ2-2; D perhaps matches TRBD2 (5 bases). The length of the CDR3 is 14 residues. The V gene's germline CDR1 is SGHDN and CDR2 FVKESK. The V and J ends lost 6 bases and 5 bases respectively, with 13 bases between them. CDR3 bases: TGTGCCAGCAGTCAAACTAGTATGACCGGGGAGCTGTTTTTT. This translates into CASSQTSMTGELFF. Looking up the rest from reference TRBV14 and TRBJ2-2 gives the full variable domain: EAGVTQFPSHSVIEKGQTVTLRCDPISGHDNLYWYRRVMGKEIKFLLHFVKESKQDESGMPNNRFLAERTGGTYSTLKVQPAELEDSGVYFCASSQTSMTGELFFGEGSRLTVL.

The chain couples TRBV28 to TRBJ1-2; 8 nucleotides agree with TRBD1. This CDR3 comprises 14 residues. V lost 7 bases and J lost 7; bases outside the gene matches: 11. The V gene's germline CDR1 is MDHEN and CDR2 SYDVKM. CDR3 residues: CASIFDRGQFGYTF. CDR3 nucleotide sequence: TGTGCCAGCATTTTTGACAGGGGACAGTTTGGCTACACCTTC.

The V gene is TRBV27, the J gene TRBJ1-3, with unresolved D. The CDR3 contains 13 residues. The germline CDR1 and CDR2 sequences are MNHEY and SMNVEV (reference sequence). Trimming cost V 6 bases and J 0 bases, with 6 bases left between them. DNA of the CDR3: TGTGCCAGCAGCTACAGCTCTGGAAACACCATATATTTT. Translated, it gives CASSYSSGNTIYF.

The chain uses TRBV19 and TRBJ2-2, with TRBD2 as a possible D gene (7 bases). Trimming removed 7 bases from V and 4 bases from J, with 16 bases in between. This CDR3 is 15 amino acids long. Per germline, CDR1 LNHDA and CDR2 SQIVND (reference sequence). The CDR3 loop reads CASKAEGGRTGELFF. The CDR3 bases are TGTGCCAGTAAGGCGGAGGGGGGGCGCACCGGGGAGCTGTTTTTT.

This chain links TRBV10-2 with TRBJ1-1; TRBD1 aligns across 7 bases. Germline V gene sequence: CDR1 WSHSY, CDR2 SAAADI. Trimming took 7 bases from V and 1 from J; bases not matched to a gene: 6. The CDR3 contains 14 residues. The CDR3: CASKKDRSNTEAFF. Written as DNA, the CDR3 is TGCGCCAGCAAAAAGGACAGGTCGAACACTGAAGCTTTCTTT.